This T cell receptor (beta chain) was observed in a study of OX40 agonist ivuxolimab in advanced cancers. Describing the broader study: Ivuxolimab, which targeted the costimulatory receptor OX40 (CD134), was an agonistic, fully human IgG2 monoclonal antibody. The point of sequencing TCRbeta in the periphery was to test whether ivuxolimab changed TCR sequence diversity and drove clonal T-cell expansion. Prior anti-PD-1, anti-PD-L1 or anti-CTLA-4 therapy was permitted, and checkpoint inhibitors had been received by roughly 40% of dose-escalation patients. The paper describes the monotherapy dose-escalation part (N ≈ 51 patients) of the phase I trial of ivuxolimab. Intravenous ivuxolimab was administered to patients every 2 weeks at six dose levels: 0.01, 0.1, 0.3, 1.5, 3 and 10 mg/kg. Partial responses occurred in three dose-escalation patients, of whom one had hepatocellular carcinoma and two had cutaneous melanoma. Among the roughly 50 dose-escalation patients, around 20 had hepatocellular carcinoma, some 15 melanoma, 9 renal cell carcinoma and 9 head and neck cancer. In the dose-escalation cohort, about four fifths of patients were male, and the mean age was around 60 years with a range of about 20 to 80. What the research found in general, with its limitations: Clonal expansion of both CD4+ and CD8+ blood T cells was observed from baseline to week 6 at doses 0.1 to 3.0 mg/kg. Low levels of normalized T-cell clonal expansion were also seen in some patients who did not respond. After ivuxolimab, CD8+ T cells had more expanded clones than CD4+ T cells on average. In the 0.1-3.0 mg/kg groups, partial responders were among the patients with the lowest normalized peripheral clonal expansion, particularly in CD8+ T cells. The antigen specificity of the clonally expanded peripheral T cells was not determined.

As concerns this clone: There is no known antigen for this receptor. Base quality data are lacking; no much larger clone is found one base away.

The cysteine opens and the phenylalanine closes a CDR3 of 15 amino acids. Just the 45-base CDR3 DNA is kept, in frame starting at base 1. The V end loses 7 bases and the J end loses 2 bases, and a stretch of 18 bases separates them. CDR1 and CDR2 were assigned from the germline V gene as SGHRS and YFSETQ. To sequence the TCRbeta CDR3 region, genomic DNA was isolated from the sorted cells. The immunoSEQ Assay was used to sequence the TCRbeta CDR3 regions. TCRdb took this table from immuneACCESS and kept in-frame rearrangements with V and J called. Such tables lack part of the clones; where checked against another copy, unresolved V genes explain under half of the gap, and the rest is unexplained. Across this sample there are over 15,000 clones, with around 81% seen only once. The biggest ten clones account for 3.8% of the sample. The trial excluded patients who had a history of autoimmune disease or who were on systemic immunosuppression. Peripheral blood for TCR sequencing was drawn from every dose cohort at baseline, at cycle 4 day 1 and at cycle 7 day 1. The samples were drawn from a first-in-human, open-label, multicenter phase I dose-escalation trial of ivuxolimab. The trial enrolled adults with locally advanced or metastatic head and neck squamous cell, hepatocellular, melanoma or renal cell carcinoma. CD4+ and CD8+ T cells were sorted separately from peripheral blood before TCR sequencing.

The chain is made from TRBV5-1 and TRBJ1-2; a confident D gene designation cannot be given. The sample in question was CD4+ or CD8+ T cells sorted from blood, obtained in a trial of the OX40 agonist ivuxolimab. The TCR originated in an adult with an advanced solid tumor such as melanoma, head and neck, liver or kidney cancer. The bases are TGCGCCAGCTCTCTCCGCGACGGGGAAAACTATGGCTACACCTTC. This translates into CASSLRDGENYGYTF.